This T cell receptor (beta chain) was sequenced during a study of control samples from healthy donors and cancer patients. The method was immunoSEQ multiplex PCR; TCRdb's version includes in-frame clones alone and lacks a portion of them. Of 350,000 to 450,000 clones in the sample, approximately 92% were seen once. V dropped 6 bases and J dropped 0; count of bases not matched to a gene: 2. There are 15 residues in the CDR3. Germline V gene data show CDR1 as ENHRY and CDR2 as SYGVKD. The chain has TRBV10-3 and TRBJ1-1, with TRBD1 identical over 12 bases. The sample comprised PBMCs. The sequence was collected from a man aged 35-49 years with head and neck cancer. CDR3 loop: CAIRGQGAMNTEAFF. CDR3 DNA: TGTGCCATCAGGGGACAGGGGGCGATGAACACTGAAGCTTTCTTT.